This TCR beta chain was recovered during a study of cytomegalovirus exposure and HLA in healthy donors. Study observations and caveats: What TCR beta sequences reportedly achieved was accurate prediction of HLA-A and HLA-B alleles in most subjects.

The V and J ends lost 1 base and 4 bases respectively, with 15 bases between them. This CDR3 has 15 residues. Germline V CDR1 and CDR2: SGHTS, YDEGEE. Worth noting for this clone: Its antigen is as yet unknown.

60 Vbeta and 13 Jbeta primers were used in PCR. The repertoire was sequenced with immunoSEQ multiplex PCR; TCRdb's copy has only in-frame clones and lacks some. In the table there are more than 120,000 clones, 82% of which are singletons. Sequenced material: PBMCs. The TCR was taken from a male donor in good health and CMV-seronegative. The V call is TRBV5-8, the J call TRBJ2-7; possibly TRBD1 for D (5 bases). The CDR3 is CASSLIRTSLYEQYF. The CDR3 bases are TGTGCCAGCAGCTTGATCAGGACATCATTATACGAGCAGTACTTC.